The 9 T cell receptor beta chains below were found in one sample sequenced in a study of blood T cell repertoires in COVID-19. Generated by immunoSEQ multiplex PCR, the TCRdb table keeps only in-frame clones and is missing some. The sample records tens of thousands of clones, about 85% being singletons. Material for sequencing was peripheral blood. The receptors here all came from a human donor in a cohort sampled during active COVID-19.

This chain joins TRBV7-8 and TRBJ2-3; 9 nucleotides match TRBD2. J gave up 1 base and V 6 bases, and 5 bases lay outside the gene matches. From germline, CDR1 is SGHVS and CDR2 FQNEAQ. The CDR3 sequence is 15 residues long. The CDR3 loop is CASSPLAGGTDTQYF. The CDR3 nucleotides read TGTGCCAGCAGTCCATTAGCGGGAGGCACAGATACGCAGTATTTT.

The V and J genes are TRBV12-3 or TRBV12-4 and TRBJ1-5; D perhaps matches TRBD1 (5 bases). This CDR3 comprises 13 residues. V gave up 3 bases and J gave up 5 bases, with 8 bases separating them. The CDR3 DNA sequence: TGTGCCAGCAGTTTCGGAGGGGATCAGCCCCAGCATTTT. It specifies CASSFGGDQPQHF.

CDR3 coding DNA: TGTGCCAGTAGTATTTGGGGCAACTCCTACGAGCAGTACTTC. It codes for CASSIWGNSYEQYF. V and J are TRBV19 and TRBJ2-7, with TRBD1 as a possible D gene (5 bases). V gave up 3 bases and J gave up 0 bases, with 9 bases separating them. Germline CDR1 is LNHDA and CDR2 is SQIVND (reference sequence). The CDR3 runs 14 residues.

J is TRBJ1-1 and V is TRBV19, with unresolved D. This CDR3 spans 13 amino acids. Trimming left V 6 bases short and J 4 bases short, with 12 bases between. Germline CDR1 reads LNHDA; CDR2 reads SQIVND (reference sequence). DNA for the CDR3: TGTGCCAGTAGAGTCGAGCGAATCACTGAAGCTTTCTTT. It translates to CASRVERITEAFF.

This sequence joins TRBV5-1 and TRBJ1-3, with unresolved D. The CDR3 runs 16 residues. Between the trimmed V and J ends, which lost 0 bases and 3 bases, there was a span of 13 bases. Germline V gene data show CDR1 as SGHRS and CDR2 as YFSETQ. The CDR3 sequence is CASSLAGVRRGNTIYF. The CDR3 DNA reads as TGCGCCAGCAGCTTGGCCGGGGTCAGACGTGGAAACACCATATATTTT. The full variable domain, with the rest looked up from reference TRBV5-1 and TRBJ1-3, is KAGVTQTPRYLIKTRGQQVTLSCSPISGHRSVSWYQQTPGQGLQFLFEYFSETQRNKGNFPGRFSGRQFSNSRSEMNVSTLELGDSALYLCASSLAGVRRGNTIYFGEGSWLTVV.

CDR3 region: CASSASRTGLRYGYTF. DNA for the CDR3: TGTGCCAGCAGCGCGTCTCGGACAGGTCTTAGATATGGCTACACCTTC. J is TRBJ1-2 and V is TRBV7-8, with 7 bases matching TRBD1. This CDR3 is built from 16 residues. The V segment lost 5 bases and the J segment 5 bases; nucleotides outside the gene matches: 14. Germline CDR1 and CDR2: SGHVS and FQNEAQ.

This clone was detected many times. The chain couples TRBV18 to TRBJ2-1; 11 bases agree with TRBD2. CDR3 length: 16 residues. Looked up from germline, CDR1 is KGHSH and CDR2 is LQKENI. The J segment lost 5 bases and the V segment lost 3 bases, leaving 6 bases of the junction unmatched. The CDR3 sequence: CASSPLAGGRNNEQFF. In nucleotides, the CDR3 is TGTGCCAGCTCACCTTTAGCGGGAGGGCGCAACAATGAGCAGTTCTTC. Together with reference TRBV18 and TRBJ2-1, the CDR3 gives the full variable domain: NAGVMQNPRHLVRRRGQEARLRCSPMKGHSHVYWYRQLPEEGLKFMVYLQKENIIDESGMPKERFSAEFPKEGPSILRIQQVVRGDSAAYFCASSPLAGGRNNEQFFGPGTRLTVL.

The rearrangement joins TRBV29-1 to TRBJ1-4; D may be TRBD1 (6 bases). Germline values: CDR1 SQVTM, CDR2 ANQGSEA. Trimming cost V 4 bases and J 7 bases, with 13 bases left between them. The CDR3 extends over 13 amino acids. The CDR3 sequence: CSVGGGGGEKLFF. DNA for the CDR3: TGCAGCGTTGGAGGAGGGGGGGGTGAAAAACTGTTTTTT. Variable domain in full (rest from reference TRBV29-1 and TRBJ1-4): SAVISQKPSRDICQRGTSLTIQCQVDSQVTMMFWYRQQPGQSLTLIATANQGSEATYESGFVIDKFPISRPNLTFSTLTVSNMSPEDSSIYLCSVGGGGGEKLFFGSGTQLSVL.

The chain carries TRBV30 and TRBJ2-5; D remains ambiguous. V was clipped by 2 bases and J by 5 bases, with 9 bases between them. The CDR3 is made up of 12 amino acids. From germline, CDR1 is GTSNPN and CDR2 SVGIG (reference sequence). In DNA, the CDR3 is TGTGCCTGGAGTCCGTCCCGGGAGACCCAGTACTTC. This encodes CAWSPSRETQYF.